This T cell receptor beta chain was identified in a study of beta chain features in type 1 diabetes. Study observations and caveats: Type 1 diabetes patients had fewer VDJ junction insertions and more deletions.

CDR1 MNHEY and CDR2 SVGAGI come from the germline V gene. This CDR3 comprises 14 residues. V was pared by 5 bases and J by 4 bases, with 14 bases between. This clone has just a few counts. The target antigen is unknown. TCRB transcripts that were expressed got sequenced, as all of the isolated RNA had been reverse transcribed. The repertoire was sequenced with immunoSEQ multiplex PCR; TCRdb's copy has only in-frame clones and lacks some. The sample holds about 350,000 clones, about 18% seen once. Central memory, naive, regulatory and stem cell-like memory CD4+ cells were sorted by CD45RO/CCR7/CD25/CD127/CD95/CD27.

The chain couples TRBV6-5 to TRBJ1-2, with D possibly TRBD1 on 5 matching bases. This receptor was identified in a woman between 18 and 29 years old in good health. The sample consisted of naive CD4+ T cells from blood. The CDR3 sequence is CASSRAGRSYGYTF. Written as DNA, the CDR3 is TGTGCCAGCAGTAGGGCAGGGAGGTCCTATGGCTACACCTTC.